The next 21 T cell receptor beta chains were all read from a single sample in a study of graft-versus-host responses after intestinal transplantation. Clones were read by immunoSEQ multiplex PCR, and TCRdb kept only the in-frame ones, dropping some. Of some 120,000 clones listed, 85% to 95% are singletons. These receptors' antigens are unknown. This sample comprised unstimulated CD8+ T cells sorted from spleen or lymph node cells, obtained before transplant. The receptors come from a human donor who was the organ donor for an intestinal transplant.

The chain links TRBV7-9 to TRBJ2-3; 7 bases are a match to TRBD1. The V and J ends lost 2 bases and 2 bases, in that order; junction bases with no gene match: 4. The CDR3 runs to 15 residues. CDR1 and CDR2 from the germline V gene are SEHNR and FQNEAQ (reference sequence). In DNA, the CDR3 is TGTGCCAGCAGCTTAACGGACAGGTACACAGATACGCAGTATTTT. Amino acids: CASSLTDRYTDTQYF.

This chain links TRBV29-1 with TRBJ2-1; D could derive from TRBD1 or TRBD2 (6 bases each). Trimming cost V 1 base and J 9 bases, with 16 bases left between them. Germline V CDR1 and CDR2: SQVTM, ANQGSEA. CDR3 length: 14 amino acids. CDR3 in DNA: TGCAGCGTTGAAGGGGGGGCCGGGCCGAGTGAGCAGTTCTTC. Translating gives CSVEGGAGPSEQFF.

CDR3 sequence reads: CASSHPPGPRFSEQYF. In nucleotides, the CDR3 is TGTGCCAGCAGCCACCCCCCCGGCCCCCGTTTTAGCGAGCAGTACTTC. The V gene is TRBV11-2, the J gene TRBJ2-7; the D is unclear. With 5 bases removed from V and 6 bases from J, the gap between germline ends came to 23 bases. The CDR3 has 16 amino acids. The germline CDR1 and CDR2 sequences are SGHAT and FQNNGV. Complete variable domain (other parts from reference TRBV11-2 and TRBJ2-7): EAGVAQSPRYKIIEKRQSVAFWCNPISGHATLYWYQQILGQGPKLLIQFQNNGVVDDSQLPKDRFSAERLKGVDSTLKIQPAKLEDSAVYLCASSHPPGPRFSEQYFGPGTRLTVT.

The chain joins TRBV4-1 to TRBJ2-1; no firm D call. V shed 1 base and J shed 6 bases, with 4 bases lying between them. This CDR3 region has 12 residues. Germline V gives CDR1 MGHRA, CDR2 YSYEKL. The CDR3 region has the DNA TGCGCCAGCAGCCAAGTGTCCAATGAGCAGTTCTTC. Its protein product is CASSQVSNEQFF.

The rearrangement joins TRBV6-5 to TRBJ1-1; 9 bases line up with TRBD1. Germline CDR1 MNHEY, CDR2 SVGAGI. The CDR3 extends over 13 amino acids. Germline trimming cut 6 bases from V and 3 bases from J; bases unmatched to any gene: 2. DNA for the CDR3: TGTGCCAGCAGACAGGGGGCACACACTGAAGCTTTCTTT. Translated, it gives CASRQGAHTEAFF.

This clone was seen a single time. The same CDR3 is also encoded by other DNA sequences in this sample. This chain connects TRBV6-5 to TRBJ2-1; TRBD2 aligns across 7 bases. Germline V gene sequence: CDR1 MNHEY, CDR2 SVGAGI. The CDR3 contains 14 residues. The junction had 0 bases not matched to a gene; V was cut back by 0 bases and J by 4 bases. As DNA, the CDR3 is TGTGCCAGCAGTTACTCTAGCGGGTACAATGAGCAGTTCTTC. Translated, it gives CASSYSSGYNEQFF.

The chain is built from TRBV30 and TRBJ2-1; 9 bases agree with TRBD1. Germline CDR1 is GTSNPN and CDR2 is SVGIG (reference sequence). This CDR3 comprises 15 residues. Trimming at V came to 3 bases and at J to 3 bases, leaving 6 bases not matched to a gene. The DNA of the CDR3 is TGTGCCTGGAGAATCACAGGGGGCCTCTACAATGAGCAGTTCTTC. It codes for CAWRITGGLYNEQFF.

This clone has only one observation. DNA for the CDR3: TGCGCCAGCAGCCAAATAACTACAGATACGCAGTATTTT. It specifies CASSQITTDTQYF. This chain connects TRBV4-1 to TRBJ2-3; D unclear. The CDR3 extends over 13 amino acids. Germline CDR1 is MGHRA and CDR2 is YSYEKL. V lost 2 bases, J lost 3 bases, and 6 bases lay in between.

In the case of this clone: This same CDR3 is encoded by further DNA sequences in the sample. The chain carries TRBV6-1 and TRBJ2-7; 11 bases are a match to TRBD1. V was clipped by 3 bases and J by 3 bases; unmatched bases: 1. Germline V gene data show CDR1 as MNHNS and CDR2 as SASEGT. This CDR3 contains 14 residues. The CDR3 DNA reads TGTGCCAGCAGTGAGGGGACAGGGGGCTACGAGCAGTACTTC. Protein product: CASSEGTGGYEQYF.

The gene calls are TRBV5-4 and TRBJ2-7; 10 positions agree with TRBD1. CDR1 is SGHNT and CDR2 is YYREEE in the germline V gene (reference sequence). This CDR3 contains 16 residues. With 4 bases clipped from V and 6 bases from J, the junction kept 13 bases outside the gene matches. This CDR3 reads CASSLEGQGVSSEQYF. CDR3 sequence (DNA): TGTGCCAGCAGCCTGGAAGGACAGGGGGTTTCATCCGAGCAGTACTTC. Full variable domain (rest looked up from reference TRBV5-4 and TRBJ2-7): ETGVTQSPTHLIKTRGQQVTLRCSSQSGHNTVSWYQQALGQGPQFIFQYYREEENGRGNFPPRFSGLQFPNYSSELNVNALELDDSALYLCASSLEGQGVSSEQYFGPGTRLTVT.

The chain carries TRBV13 and TRBJ1-1, with a tentative D call TRBD1 (5 bases). This CDR3 contains 13 residues. Germline CDR1 and CDR2: PRHDT and FYEKMQ (reference sequence). V lost 1 base and J lost 7, with 10 bases in between. CDR3 residues: CASSLVGTDEAFF. CDR3 nucleotide sequence: TGTGCCAGCAGCTTAGTGGGGACGGATGAAGCTTTCTTT.

J is TRBJ2-1 and V is TRBV14; 7 nucleotides match TRBD1. This CDR3 region has 16 residues. The germline CDR1 and CDR2 sequences are SGHDN and FVKESK. With 2 bases clipped from V and 3 bases from J, the junction kept 7 bases outside the gene matches. CDR3 loop: CASSQTGTASYNEQFF. The CDR3 DNA is TGTGCCAGCAGCCAAACCGGGACAGCTAGCTACAATGAGCAGTTCTTC. Full variable domain (missing parts from reference TRBV14 and TRBJ2-1): EAGVTQFPSHSVIEKGQTVTLRCDPISGHDNLYWYRRVMGKEIKFLLHFVKESKQDESGMPNNRFLAERTGGTYSTLKVQPAELEDSGVYFCASSQTGTASYNEQFFGPGTRLTVL.

The V gene is TRBV29-1, the J gene TRBJ2-3; 7 bases map to TRBD1. Germline lookup yields CDR1 SQVTM and CDR2 ANQGSEA. Trimming cost V 7 bases and J 6 bases; bases outside gene matches: 7. CDR3 length: 12 amino acids. The chain's CDR3 is CSGEQDRDTQYF. The CDR3 DNA sequence: TGCAGCGGCGAACAGGACAGGGATACGCAGTATTTT.

The chain is built from TRBV9 and TRBJ2-7; D tentatively fits TRBD1 or TRBD2 (5 bases each). V was cut by 4 bases and J by 6 bases, with 17 bases left in between. This CDR3 spans 14 amino acids. Germline loops: CDR1 SGDLS, CDR2 YYNGEE. The CDR3 nucleotides read TGTGCCAGCAGCCTCGGGACCGGAGGCGGCGAGCAGTACTTC. Encoded protein: CASSLGTGGGEQYF.

The chain joins TRBV27 to TRBJ2-7; D might be TRBD1 (6 bases). CDR1 and CDR2 (germline): MNHEY, SMNVEV (reference sequence). V was shortened by 3 bases and J by 4 bases, with 16 bases between the two germline ends. This CDR3 spans 15 amino acids. For the CDR3, the DNA is TGTGCCAGCAGTTTCTCGGAGACAGGCAAATACGAGCAGTACTTC. It translates to CASSFSETGKYEQYF.

The gene calls are TRBV9 and TRBJ2-7; D is possibly TRBD1 (6 bases). CDR3 length: 16 residues. The germline V and J ends were trimmed by 0 bases and 3 bases, with 16 bases remaining between them. Germline lookup yields CDR1 SGDLS and CDR2 YYNGEE. This CDR3 is CASSVVPPGAGYEQYF. Written as DNA, the CDR3 is TGTGCCAGCAGCGTAGTCCCCCCAGGGGCCGGCTACGAGCAGTACTTC.

The chain is built from TRBV5-6 and TRBJ1-2, with a weak D call TRBD1 (6 bases). The V and J ends lost 4 bases and 3 bases respectively, with 13 bases between them. Germline V gene sequence: CDR1 SGHDT, CDR2 YYEEEE. CDR3 length: 14 residues. CDR3 region: CASSPRDTHYGYTF. DNA for the CDR3: TGTGCCAGCAGCCCCCGGGACACCCACTATGGCTACACCTTC.

On this clone itself: This specimen includes other DNA sequences encoding the same CDR3. The chain recombines TRBV19 with TRBJ2-7; D is perhaps TRBD2 (6 bases). The germline CDR1 and CDR2 sequences are LNHDA and SQIVND (reference sequence). The CDR3 is made up of 14 amino acids. Trimming pared 4 bases from V and 4 bases from J, leaving 14 bases between. The CDR3 protein is CASSSGTGAYEQYF. The DNA of the CDR3 is TGTGCCAGTAGTAGCGGGACCGGGGCTTACGAGCAGTACTTC.

The rearrangement links TRBV9 to TRBJ2-1, with D maybe TRBD2 (5 bases). CDR3 length: 17 residues. The germline CDR1 and CDR2 sequences are SGDLS and YYNGEE. Trimming took off 0 bases at V and 0 bases at J, with 13 bases between the two ends. Written as DNA, the CDR3 is TGTGCCAGCAGCGTAGGTAGGGAGCGGTACTCCTACAATGAGCAGTTCTTC. Its protein product is CASSVGRERYSYNEQFF.

V is TRBV7-6 and J is TRBJ2-1; D is unresolved. This CDR3 has 14 residues. Looked up from germline, CDR1 is SGHVS and CDR2 is FNYEAQ. With 0 bases removed from V and 7 bases from J, the gap between germline ends came to 10 bases. This chain's CDR3 is CASSLAHTENEQFF. CDR3 DNA sequence: TGTGCCAGCAGCTTAGCCCACACGGAGAATGAGCAGTTCTTC.

This chain uses TRBV6-5 with TRBJ2-2; 7 positions match TRBD2. Germline lookup yields CDR1 MNHEY and CDR2 SVGAGI. CDR3 size: 16 residues. J lost 1 base, V lost 4 bases, and 6 bases had no gene match. The CDR3 coding sequence is TGTGCCAGCAGTTTTACCGTAGCGGGGAACACCGGGGAGCTGTTTTTT. Translation gives CASSFTVAGNTGELFF.